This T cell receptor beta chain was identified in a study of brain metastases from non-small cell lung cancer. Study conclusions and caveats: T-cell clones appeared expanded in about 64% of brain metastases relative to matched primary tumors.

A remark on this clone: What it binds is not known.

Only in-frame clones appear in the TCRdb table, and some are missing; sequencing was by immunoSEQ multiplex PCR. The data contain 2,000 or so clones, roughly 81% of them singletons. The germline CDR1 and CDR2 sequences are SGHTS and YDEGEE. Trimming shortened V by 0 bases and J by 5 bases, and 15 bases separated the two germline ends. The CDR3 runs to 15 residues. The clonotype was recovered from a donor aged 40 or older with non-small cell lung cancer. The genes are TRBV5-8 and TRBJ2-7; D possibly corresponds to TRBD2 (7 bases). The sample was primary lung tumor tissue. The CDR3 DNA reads TGTGCCAGCAGCTTGGAGGGCGGGGGCGGCCACGAGCAGTACTTC. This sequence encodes CASSLEGGGGHEQYF.